The present T cell receptor beta chain was sequenced within a study of T cells after yellow fever vaccination. Study information: Researchers used CD3, CD45RA, CCR7 and CD95 to sort out EM, EMRA, CM and Tscm memory subsets.

This CDR3 contains 14 residues. Germline V CDR1 and CDR2: KGHSH, LQKENI. The germline V and J ends were trimmed by 4 bases and 9 bases, with 16 bases remaining between them. Study-wide findings and caveats: Any FACS-sorted repertoire could hold abundant clonotypes that contaminate it from the bulk population.

TCRdb reanalysed the 5' RACE reads using MiXCR and keeps one entry per CDR3 protein. This sample has 25,000 to 30,000 distinct CDR3 sequences, with 4.5% to 7% found just once. By share, this clonotype counts as medium-sized. This sample comprised PBMCs, either bulk or a sorted T-cell subset (CD4+, CD8+, memory, or dextramer-sorted; not recorded which), obtained 15 days after the yellow fever booster vaccination. The chain couples TRBV18 to TRBJ2-1; D ambiguous. The sequence came from a man aged 30-40 years who received the YFV17D yellow fever vaccine. This chain's CDR3 is CASSQSVGQAEQFF. DNA of the CDR3: TGTGCCAGCTCACAATCTGTAGGGCAGGCTGAGCAGTTCTTC.